This paragraph reports one T cell receptor (beta chain). The source of the sample is a study of human T cells and chemical hapten exposure. Time point of the sample: patch test 1, 2 weeks after DPC sensitization. Treatment denoted: therapeutic diphenylcyclopropenone sensitization with weekly scalp DPC. Patients had alopecia, were aged 18 to 70, and were not pregnant. Total RNA was isolated from whole blood that had not been fractionated. Between the trimmed V and J ends, which lost 5 bases and 6 bases, there was a span of 25 bases. This CDR3 spans 17 amino acids. TCRdb redid the calling of the RACE reads with MiXCR, one entry per CDR3 protein. The sample yields 75,000 to 95,000 distinct CDR3 sequences, over 9.5% seen once.

The source of this sequence is an older woman with alopecia areata. Some clones in this sample may be carry-over from other donors' samples. Sequencing was performed on whole blood, taken in connection with sensitization to the hapten diphenylcyclopropenone (DPC). The chain joins TRBV12-3 or TRBV12-4 to TRBJ1-2; D might be TRBD1 (5 bases). The CDR3 region is CASSNRPRGVQIDGYTF. CDR3 in DNA: TGTGCCAGCAGTAATAGACCGAGGGGAGTTCAAATAGATGGCTACACCTTC.